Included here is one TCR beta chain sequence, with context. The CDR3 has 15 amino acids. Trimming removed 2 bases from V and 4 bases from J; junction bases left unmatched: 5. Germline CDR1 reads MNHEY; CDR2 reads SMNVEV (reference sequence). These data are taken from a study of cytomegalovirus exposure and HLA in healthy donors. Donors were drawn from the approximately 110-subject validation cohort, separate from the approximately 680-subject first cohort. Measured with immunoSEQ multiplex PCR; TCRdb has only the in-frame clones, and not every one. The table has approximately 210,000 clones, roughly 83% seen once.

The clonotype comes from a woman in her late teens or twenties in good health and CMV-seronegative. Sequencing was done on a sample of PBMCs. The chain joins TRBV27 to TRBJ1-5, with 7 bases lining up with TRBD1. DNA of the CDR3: TGTGCCAGCAGTTTAGAGACAGGGCCTAATCAGCCCCAGCATTTT. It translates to CASSLETGPNQPQHF.